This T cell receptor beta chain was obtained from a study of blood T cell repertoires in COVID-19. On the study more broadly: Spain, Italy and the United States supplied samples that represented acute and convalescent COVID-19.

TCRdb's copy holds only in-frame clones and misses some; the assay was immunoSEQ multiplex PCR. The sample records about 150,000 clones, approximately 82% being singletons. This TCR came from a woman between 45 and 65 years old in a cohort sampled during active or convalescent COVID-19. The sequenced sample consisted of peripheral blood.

CDR3 DNA: TGTGCCAGCAGCCAAGACAGGGGGCCCGCTCAGCCCCAGCATTTT. Translated: CASSQDRGPAQPQHF. The chain uses TRBV5-4 and TRBJ1-5; 10 nucleotides line up with TRBD1. The CDR3 is 15 residues long. Germline V gene sequence: CDR1 SGHNT, CDR2 YYREEE (reference sequence). J was trimmed by 6 bases and V by 4 bases; bases with no gene match: 7. Drawing the rest from reference TRBV5-4 and TRBJ1-5, the complete variable domain is ETGVTQSPTHLIKTRGQQVTLRCSSQSGHNTVSWYQQALGQGPQFIFQYYREEENGRGNFPPRFSGLQFPNYSSELNVNALELDDSALYLCASSQDRGPAQPQHFGDGTRLSIL.